A selection of T cell receptor beta chains follows, all from one sample in a study of blood T cell repertoires in COVID-19. Only in-frame clones appear in the TCRdb table, and some are missing; sequencing was by immunoSEQ multiplex PCR. The sample holds hundreds of thousands of clones, more than 75% seen once. Specimen: PBMCs or T cells enriched from blood (not recorded which). All receptors come from a man in his thirties or forties with acute COVID-19. Each CDR3 is given with its conserved first and last residue. D genes are given only for firm matches. A row's size may be missing; if present it is once, few, many or a size class.

clone_size	j_call	d_call	v_call	cdr3_nt	cdr3_aa
-	TRBJ2-5	TRBD2	TRBV5-4	TGTGCCAGCAGCTTGGTTGTAGCGGGGGGGGAGACCCAGTACTTC	CASSLVVAGGETQYF
once	TRBJ2-5	TRBD2	TRBV2	TGTGCCAGCAGTGAGATCGGACTAGCGGGGGGCCAAGAGACCCAGTACTTC	CASSEIGLAGGQETQYF
-	TRBJ1-1	-	TRBV7-9	TGTGCCAGCAGCTTTCTTCTAGGGGCCCTGAACACTGAAGCTTTCTTT	CASSFLLGALNTEAFF
-	TRBJ1-2	-	TRBV9	TGTGCCAGCAGCGTAGCCGGGGGACCCTATGGCTACACCTTC	CASSVAGGPYGYTF
-	TRBJ2-7	TRBD1	TRBV30	TGTGCCTGGGGGACAGAGGCCGACGAGCAGTACTTC	CAWGTEADEQYF
-	TRBJ2-5	-	TRBV7-2	TGTGCCAGCAGCACTAGAGTACAAGAGACCCAGTACTTC	CASSTRVQETQYF
-	TRBJ2-7	-	TRBV27	TGTGCCAGCAGTCCCATCCCCTCCTACGAGCAGTACTTC	CASSPIPSYEQYF
-	TRBJ2-7	-	TRBV7-2	TGTGCCAGCAGCTTAGTCCCGACAGTATACGAGCAGTACTTC	CASSLVPTVYEQYF
once	TRBJ2-1	-	TRBV7-9	TGTGCCAGCAGGGGGCAGACCCACAATGAGCAGTTCTTC	CASRGQTHNEQFF
-	TRBJ1-3	-	TRBV4-1	TGCGCCAGCAGCCAATTCACGAGACCGACAGTATATTTT	CASSQFTRPTVYF
-	TRBJ2-3	-	TRBV19	TGTGCCAGTAGGCTAACTATAAGCACAGATACGCAGTATTTT	CASRLTISTDTQYF
few	TRBJ1-6	-	TRBV19	TGTGCCTCGGTGGGAGGGGGATCTTCACCCCTCCACTTT	CASVGGGSSPLHF
-	TRBJ1-4	-	TRBV5-1	TGCGCCAGCAGCGCGGGACCGAGCAATGAAAAACTGTTTTTT	CASSAGPSNEKLFF
-	TRBJ1-2	-	TRBV30	TGTGCCTGGAGGAGGGCAGGTTTTTACTATGGCTACACCTTC	CAWRRAGFYYGYTF
-	TRBJ1-4	-	TRBV11-2	TGTGCCAGCAGCCCGGGGGGGCCTAATGAAAAACTGTTTTTT	CASSPGGPNEKLFF
few	TRBJ2-7	-	TRBV19	TGTGCCAGTAGTATCTCGGGAATTAACGAGCAGTACTTC	CASSISGINEQYF
-	TRBJ2-6	-	TRBV2	TGTGCCAGCAGTCATAATGGGGGCCTTCCCTCTGGGGCCAACGTCCTGACTTTC	CASSHNGGLPSGANVLTF
-	TRBJ1-6	-	TRBV27	TGTGCCAGCAGTTTGGGGGCGCAACAGAATTCACCCCTCCACTTT	CASSLGAQQNSPLHF
few	TRBJ2-1	TRBD1	TRBV6-1	TGTGCCAGCAGTGACAGGACAGGTCAGTCCAATGAGCAGTTCTTC	CASSDRTGQSNEQFF
many	TRBJ1-5	-	TRBV12-5	TGTGCTAGTGGTTGGGGGGATCAGCCCCAGCATTTT	CASGWGDQPQHF
-	TRBJ1-4	TRBD1	TRBV30	TGTGCCTGGGGGGGACAGGGGAATGAAAAACTGTTTTTT	CAWGGQGNEKLFF
-	TRBJ2-1	TRBD2	TRBV9	TGTGCCAGCAGCGTAGGCGGCGGGGGGGCCCCTAATGAGCAGTTCTTC	CASSVGGGGAPNEQFF
few	TRBJ1-2	-	TRBV2	TGTGCCAGCAGCGCCACAGGGAACTATGGCTACACCTTC	CASSATGNYGYTF
-	TRBJ2-2	TRBD1	TRBV9	TGTGCCAGCAGCGTACAATTCCAGGGGGCCGGGGAGCTGTTTTTT	CASSVQFQGAGELFF
-	TRBJ1-1	-	TRBV29-1	TGCAGCGTCCAACAGGAGAACACTGAAGCTTTCTTT	CSVQQENTEAFF
-	TRBJ1-5	-	TRBV28	TGTGCCAGCAGTCCGTCTGACGGACTCCACAATCAGCCCCAGCATTTT	CASSPSDGLHNQPQHF
-	TRBJ1-3	-	TRBV12-5	TGTGCTAGTGGTTTGAGCCCCAGCGGGAGCTCTGGAAACACCATATATTTT	CASGLSPSGSSGNTIYF
-	TRBJ2-5	-	TRBV6-5	TGTGCCAGCAGAACTCAGGGCAGAGAGACCCAGTACTTC	CASRTQGRETQYF
-	TRBJ1-4	-	TRBV11-2	TGTGCCAGCAGCTTAGTCCCTGTGGGCGGGAGTGAAAAACTGTTTTTT	CASSLVPVGGSEKLFF
-	TRBJ2-7	-	TRBV19	TGTGCCAGTAGTAAGATCCTATCTCACGAGCAGTACTTC	CASSKILSHEQYF
-	TRBJ2-7	TRBD1	TRBV6-5	TGTGCCAGCAGTCCACAGGGGGCTCGCTACGAGCAGTACTTC	CASSPQGARYEQYF
-	TRBJ1-1	TRBD1	TRBV11-3	TGTGCCAGCAGCTTAGGAGGGGGCCGCGCTGAAGCTTTCTTT	CASSLGGGRAEAFF
-	TRBJ1-5	-	TRBV4-1	TGCGCCAGCAGCCAAGGGCAGAGCAATCAGCCCCAGCATTTT	CASSQGQSNQPQHF
-	TRBJ1-1	TRBD1	TRBV10-2	TGCGCCAGCAGTGAGTCGGGACAGTTGGGTACTGAAGCTTTCTTT	CASSESGQLGTEAFF
-	TRBJ2-3	-	TRBV5-4	TGTGCACTCTCCAGGGGCGCAGATACGCAGTATTTT	CALSRGADTQYF
-	TRBJ1-2	-	TRBV27	TGTGCCAGCAGTTTACGGTCATCGGGCCCAGGAGGCTATGGCTACACCTTC	CASSLRSSGPGGYGYTF
-	TRBJ2-2	-	TRBV11-2	TGTGCCAGCAGCTTAGATATCGACACCGGGGAGCTGTTTTTT	CASSLDIDTGELFF
-	TRBJ1-5	-	TRBV19	TGTGCCAGTAGCACAGGGTACCAGCCCCAGCATTTT	CASSTGYQPQHF
-	TRBJ1-1	-	TRBV3-1/TRBV3-2	TGTGCCAGCAGCCAAGATAAGTTGTTAGTCACTGAAGCTTTCTTT	CASSQDKLLVTEAFF
-	TRBJ2-3	-	TRBV4-2	TGTGCCAGCAGCCCCACGGGGAGCACAGATACGCAGTATTTT	CASSPTGSTDTQYF
-	TRBJ2-7	TRBD1	TRBV11-1	TGTGCCAGCAGCATTCCGGGACAGGGATACGAGCAGTACTTC	CASSIPGQGYEQYF
-	TRBJ1-1	TRBD1	TRBV7-9	TGTGCCAGCACCCAGGACAGGGGGCCCTTGGGATTCGTCGGGACTGAAGCTTTCTTT	CASTQDRGPLGFVGTEAFF
-	TRBJ1-1	-	TRBV6-5	TGTGCCAGCAGTCCCCATGAGTTGAACACTGAAGCTTTCTTT	CASSPHELNTEAFF
many	TRBJ1-5	-	TRBV6-5	TGTGCCACCCTTCACTCCAATAATCAGCCCCAGCATTTT	CATLHSNNQPQHF
-	TRBJ2-7	-	TRBV7-9	TGTGCCAGCAGCTCGGTAACTCTCCACGAGCAGTACTTC	CASSSVTLHEQYF
once	TRBJ2-7	TRBD1	TRBV6-9	TGTGCCAGCAGTTCCCACGGGACAGGGAAGTACGAGCAGTACTTC	CASSSHGTGKYEQYF
-	TRBJ2-7	-	TRBV5-5	TGTGCCAGCAGCTTGTCTCAGAACTACGAGCAGTACTTC	CASSLSQNYEQYF
-	TRBJ2-5	-	TRBV11-2	TGTGCCAGCAGCTTTCCCCACTCCGGGGAAGAGACCCAGTACTTC	CASSFPHSGEETQYF
-	TRBJ1-6	TRBD1	TRBV5-4	TGTGCCAGCAGCTCCCCGGGACAGGGGGCCAGGTCACCCCTCCACTTT	CASSSPGQGARSPLHF
few	TRBJ1-3	TRBD1	TRBV5-1	TGCGCCAGCAGCTCGGGACAGGGAGGTGGAAACACCATATATTTT	CASSSGQGGGNTIYF
few	TRBJ2-1	TRBD2	TRBV5-1	TGCGCCAGCAGCACCCCCCCGGGCGCGGGGGGGAGAAATGAGCAGTTCTTC	CASSTPPGAGGRNEQFF
-	TRBJ2-7	TRBD1	TRBV7-9	TGTGCCAGCAGCTCCCAGGGGGCTGACTACGAGCAGTACTTC	CASSSQGADYEQYF
few	TRBJ1-6	-	TRBV2	TGTGCCAGCAGTGGTTGGGCCGCCTATAATTCACCCCTCCACTTT	CASSGWAAYNSPLHF
-	TRBJ1-1	-	TRBV27	TGTGCCAGCAGTCGGCAGGTACCGAACACTGAAGCTTTCTTT	CASSRQVPNTEAFF
-	TRBJ1-1	-	TRBV18	TGTGCCAGCTCACTAGGACAGATCAACACTGAAGCTTTCTTT	CASSLGQINTEAFF
-	TRBJ1-2	-	TRBV11-2	TGTGCCAGCAGCTTCACACCCGCGGACAGACGTATCGACTATGGCTACACCTTC	CASSFTPADRRIDYGYTF
-	TRBJ1-3	TRBD1	TRBV2	TGTGCCAGCAGTAGCCAGGGGGCGCTGGGAAACACCATATATTTT	CASSSQGALGNTIYF